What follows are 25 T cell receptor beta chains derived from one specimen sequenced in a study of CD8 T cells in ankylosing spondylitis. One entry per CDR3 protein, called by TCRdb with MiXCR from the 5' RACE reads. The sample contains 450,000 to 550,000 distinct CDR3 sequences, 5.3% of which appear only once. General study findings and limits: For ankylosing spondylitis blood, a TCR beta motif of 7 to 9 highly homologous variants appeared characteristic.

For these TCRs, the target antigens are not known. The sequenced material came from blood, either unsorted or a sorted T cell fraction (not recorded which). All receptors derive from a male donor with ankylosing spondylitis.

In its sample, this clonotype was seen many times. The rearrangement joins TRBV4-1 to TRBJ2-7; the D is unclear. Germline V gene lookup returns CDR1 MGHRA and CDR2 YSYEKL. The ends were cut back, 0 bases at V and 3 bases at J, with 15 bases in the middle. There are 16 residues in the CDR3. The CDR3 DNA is TGCGCCAGCAGCCAAGAGATCGGGCCAACTATCTACGAGCAGTACTTC. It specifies CASSQEIGPTIYEQYF.

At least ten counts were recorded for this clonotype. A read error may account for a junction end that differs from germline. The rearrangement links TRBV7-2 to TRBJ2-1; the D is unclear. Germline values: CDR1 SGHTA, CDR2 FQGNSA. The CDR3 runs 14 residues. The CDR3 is CASSPSSSYNEQFF. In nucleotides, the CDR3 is TGCGCCAGCAGCCCCAGCAGCTCCTACAATGAGCAGTTCTTC.

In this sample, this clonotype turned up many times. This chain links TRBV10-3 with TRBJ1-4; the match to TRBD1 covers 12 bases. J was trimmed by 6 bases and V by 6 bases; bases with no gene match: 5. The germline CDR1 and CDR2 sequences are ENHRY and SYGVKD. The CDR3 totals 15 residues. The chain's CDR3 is CAIRPGTGGYEKLFF. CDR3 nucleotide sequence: TGTGCCATCAGGCCGGGGACAGGGGGCTATGAAAAACTGTTTTTT.

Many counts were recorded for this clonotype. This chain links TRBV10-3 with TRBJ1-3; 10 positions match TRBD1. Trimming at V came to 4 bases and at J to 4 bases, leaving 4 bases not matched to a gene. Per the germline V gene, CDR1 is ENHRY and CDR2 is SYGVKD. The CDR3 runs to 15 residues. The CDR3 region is CAISVDRGSGNTIYF. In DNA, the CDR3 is TGTGCCATCAGTGTGGACAGGGGGTCGGGAAACACCATATATTTT.

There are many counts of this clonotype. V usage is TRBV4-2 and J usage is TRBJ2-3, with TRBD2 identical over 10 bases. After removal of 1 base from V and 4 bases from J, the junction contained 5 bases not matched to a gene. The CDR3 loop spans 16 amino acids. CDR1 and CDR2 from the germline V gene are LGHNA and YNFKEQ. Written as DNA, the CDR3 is TGTGCCAGCAGCCAAGCAAGCGGGAGGGGGGCAGATACGCAGTATTTT. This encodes CASSQASGRGADTQYF.

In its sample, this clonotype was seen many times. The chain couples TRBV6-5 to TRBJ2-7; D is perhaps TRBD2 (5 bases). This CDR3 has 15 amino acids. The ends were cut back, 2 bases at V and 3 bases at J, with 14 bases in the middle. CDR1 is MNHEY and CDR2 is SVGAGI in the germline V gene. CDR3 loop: CASSYVASGNYEQYF. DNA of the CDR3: TGTGCCAGCAGTTACGTAGCCAGCGGAAACTACGAGCAGTACTTC.

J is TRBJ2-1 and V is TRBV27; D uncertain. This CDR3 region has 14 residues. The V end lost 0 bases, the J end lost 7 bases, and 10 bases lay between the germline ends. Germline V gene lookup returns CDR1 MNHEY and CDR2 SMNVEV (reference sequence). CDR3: CASSLSRLTNEQFF. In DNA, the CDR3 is TGTGCCAGCAGTTTATCGCGGCTAACTAATGAGCAGTTCTTC.

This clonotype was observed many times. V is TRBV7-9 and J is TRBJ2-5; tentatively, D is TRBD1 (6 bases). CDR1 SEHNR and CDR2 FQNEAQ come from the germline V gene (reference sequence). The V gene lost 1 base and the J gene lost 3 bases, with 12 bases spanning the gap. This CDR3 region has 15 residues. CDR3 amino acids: CASSLVSPGEETQYF. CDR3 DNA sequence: TGTGCCAGCAGCTTAGTTTCCCCAGGGGAAGAGACCCAGTACTTC.

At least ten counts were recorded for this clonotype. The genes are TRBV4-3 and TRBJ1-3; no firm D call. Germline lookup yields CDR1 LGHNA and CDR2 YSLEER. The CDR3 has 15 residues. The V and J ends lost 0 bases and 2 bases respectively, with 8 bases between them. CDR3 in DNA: TGCGCCAGCAGCCAAGACAGATCGGCTGGAAACACCATATATTTT. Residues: CASSQDRSAGNTIYF.

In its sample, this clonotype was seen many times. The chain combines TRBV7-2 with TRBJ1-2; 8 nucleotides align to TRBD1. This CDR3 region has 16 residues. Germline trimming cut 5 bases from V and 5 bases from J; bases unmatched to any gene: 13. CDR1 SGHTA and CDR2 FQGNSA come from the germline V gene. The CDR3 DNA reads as TGTGCCAGCAGCCCCCGATCGGGACAGGCCGATTATGGCTACACCTTC. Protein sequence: CASSPRSGQADYGYTF. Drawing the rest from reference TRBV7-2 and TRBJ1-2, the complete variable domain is GAGVSQSPSNKVTEKGKDVELRCDPISGHTALYWYRQSLGQGLEFLIYFQGNSAPDKSGLPSDRFSAERTGGSVSTLTIQRTQQEDSAVYLCASSPRSGQADYGYTFGSGTRLTVV.

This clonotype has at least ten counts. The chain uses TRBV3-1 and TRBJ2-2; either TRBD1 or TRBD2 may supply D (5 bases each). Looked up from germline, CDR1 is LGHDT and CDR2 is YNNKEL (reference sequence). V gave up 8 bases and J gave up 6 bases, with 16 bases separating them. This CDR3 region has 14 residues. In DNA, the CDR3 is TGTGCCAGCCTTCCCAGGGACGGAGCCGGGGAGCTGTTTTTT. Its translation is CASLPRDGAGELFF. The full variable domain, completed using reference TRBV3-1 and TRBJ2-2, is DTAVSQTPKYLVTQMGNDKSIKCEQNLGHDTMYWYKQDSKKFLKIMFSYNNKELIINETVPNRFSPKSPDKAHLNLHINSLELGDSAVYFCASLPRDGAGELFFGEGSRLTVL.

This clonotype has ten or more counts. CDR3 nucleotide sequence: TGTGCCAGCAGTAAAAGGGGCTATGGCTACACCTTC. As protein: CASSKRGYGYTF. The V and J genes are TRBV12-3 or TRBV12-4 and TRBJ1-2, with D possibly TRBD1 on 5 matching bases. The CDR3 length is 12 residues. The V end was cut by 5 bases, the J end by 4 bases, with 8 bases between.

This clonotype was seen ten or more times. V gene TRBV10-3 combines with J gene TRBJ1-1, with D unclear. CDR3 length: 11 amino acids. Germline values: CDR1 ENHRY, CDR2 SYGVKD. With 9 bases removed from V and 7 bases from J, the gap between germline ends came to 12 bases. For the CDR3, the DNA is TGTGCCATTCTCAGAGGACGTGAAGCTTTCTTT. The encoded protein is CAILRGREAFF.

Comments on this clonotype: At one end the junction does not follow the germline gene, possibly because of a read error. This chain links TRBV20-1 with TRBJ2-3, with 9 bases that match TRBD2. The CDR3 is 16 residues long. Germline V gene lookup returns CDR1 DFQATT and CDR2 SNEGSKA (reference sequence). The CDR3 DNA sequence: TGCTGTGCTAGAATTTTAGCGGGAGTTGGCACAGATACGCAGTATTTT. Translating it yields CCARILAGVGTDTQYF.

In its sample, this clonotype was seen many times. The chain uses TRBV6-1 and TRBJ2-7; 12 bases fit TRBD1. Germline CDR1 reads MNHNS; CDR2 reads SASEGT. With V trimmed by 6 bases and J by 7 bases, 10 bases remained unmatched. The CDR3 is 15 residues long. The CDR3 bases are TGTGCCAGCAGGGATCCGGGACAGGGGGCATGGGAGCAGTACTTC. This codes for CASRDPGQGAWEQYF.

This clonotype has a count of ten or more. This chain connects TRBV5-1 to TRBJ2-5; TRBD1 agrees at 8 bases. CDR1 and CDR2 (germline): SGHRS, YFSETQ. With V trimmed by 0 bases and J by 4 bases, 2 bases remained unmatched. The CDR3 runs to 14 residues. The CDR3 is CASSLAGGVETQYF. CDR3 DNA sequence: TGCGCCAGCAGCTTGGCAGGGGGCGTAGAGACCCAGTACTTC.

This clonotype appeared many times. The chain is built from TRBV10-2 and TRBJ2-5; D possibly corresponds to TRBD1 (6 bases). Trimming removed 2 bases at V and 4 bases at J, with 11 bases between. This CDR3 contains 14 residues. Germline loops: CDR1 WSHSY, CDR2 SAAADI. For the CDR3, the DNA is TGCGCCAGCAGTGAGAGTCAGGGGATAGAGACCCAGTACTTC. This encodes CASSESQGIETQYF.

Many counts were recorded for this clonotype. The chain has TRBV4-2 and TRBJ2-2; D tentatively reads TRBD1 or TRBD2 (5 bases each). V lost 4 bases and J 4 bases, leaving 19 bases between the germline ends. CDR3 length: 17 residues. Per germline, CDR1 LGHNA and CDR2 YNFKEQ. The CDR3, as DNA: TGTGCCAGCAGCCCACGAGGGAGCCTAAGGGGCACCGGGGAGCTGTTTTTT. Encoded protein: CASSPRGSLRGTGELFF.

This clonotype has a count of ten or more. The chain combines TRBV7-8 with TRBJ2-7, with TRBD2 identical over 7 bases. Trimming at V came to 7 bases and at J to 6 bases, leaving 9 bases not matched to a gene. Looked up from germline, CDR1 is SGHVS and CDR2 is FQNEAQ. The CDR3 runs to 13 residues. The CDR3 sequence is CASNSLGEGEQYF. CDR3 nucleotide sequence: TGTGCCAGCAACTCCTTAGGGGAGGGCGAGCAGTACTTC.

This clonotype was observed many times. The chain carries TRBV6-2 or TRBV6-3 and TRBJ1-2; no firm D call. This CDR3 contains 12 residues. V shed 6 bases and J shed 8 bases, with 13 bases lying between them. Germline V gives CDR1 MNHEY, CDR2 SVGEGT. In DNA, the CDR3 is TGTGCCAGCAGCCCTGCGGTGAGGGGCTACACCTTC. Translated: CASSPAVRGYTF.

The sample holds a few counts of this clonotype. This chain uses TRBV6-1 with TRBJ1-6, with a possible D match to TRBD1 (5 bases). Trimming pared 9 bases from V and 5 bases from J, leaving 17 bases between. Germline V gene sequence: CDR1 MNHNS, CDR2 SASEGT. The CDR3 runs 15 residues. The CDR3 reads CASWSWGFHNSPLHF. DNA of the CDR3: TGTGCCAGTTGGAGTTGGGGGTTCCATAATTCACCCCTCCACTTT.

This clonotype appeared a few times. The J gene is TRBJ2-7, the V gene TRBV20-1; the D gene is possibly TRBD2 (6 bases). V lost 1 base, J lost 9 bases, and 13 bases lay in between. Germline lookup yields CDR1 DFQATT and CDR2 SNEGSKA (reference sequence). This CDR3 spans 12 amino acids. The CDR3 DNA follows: TGCAGTGCTAGAGTTCGTGGGACTGGGCAGTACTTC. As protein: CSARVRGTGQYF.

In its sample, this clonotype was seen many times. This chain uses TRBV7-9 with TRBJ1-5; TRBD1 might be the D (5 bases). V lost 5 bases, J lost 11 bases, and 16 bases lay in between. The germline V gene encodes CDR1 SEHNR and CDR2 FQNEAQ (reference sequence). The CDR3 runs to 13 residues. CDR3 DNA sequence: TGTGCCAGCAGCCATGTCACCCGAGGGGCCCAGCATTTT. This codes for CASSHVTRGAQHF.

CDR3 coding DNA: TGCAGTGCTAGAGAGCAGGGTTACGAGCAGTACTTC. This encodes CSAREQGYEQYF. The chain has TRBV20-1 and TRBJ2-7; a weak D match, TRBD1 (5 bases). The V gene's germline CDR1 is DFQATT and CDR2 SNEGSKA (reference sequence). The CDR3 is made up of 12 amino acids. The V and J ends lost 0 bases and 4 bases respectively, with 7 bases between them.

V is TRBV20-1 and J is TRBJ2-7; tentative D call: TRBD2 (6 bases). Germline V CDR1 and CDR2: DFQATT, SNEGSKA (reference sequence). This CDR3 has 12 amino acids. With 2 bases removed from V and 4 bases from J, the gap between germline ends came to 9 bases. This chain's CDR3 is CSARKAGYEQYF. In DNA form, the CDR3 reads TGCAGTGCTAGAAAGGCGGGGTACGAGCAGTACTTC.